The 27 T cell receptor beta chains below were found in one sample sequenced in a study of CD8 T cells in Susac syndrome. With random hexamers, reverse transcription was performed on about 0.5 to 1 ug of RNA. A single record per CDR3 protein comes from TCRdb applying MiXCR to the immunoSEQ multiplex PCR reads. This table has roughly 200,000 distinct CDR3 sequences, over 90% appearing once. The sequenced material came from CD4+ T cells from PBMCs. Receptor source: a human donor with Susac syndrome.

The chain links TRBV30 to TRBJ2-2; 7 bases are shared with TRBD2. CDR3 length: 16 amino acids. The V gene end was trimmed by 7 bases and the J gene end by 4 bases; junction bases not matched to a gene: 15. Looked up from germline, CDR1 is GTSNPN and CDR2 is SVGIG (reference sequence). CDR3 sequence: CASRHWGGATTGELFF. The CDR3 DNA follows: TGTGCCTCCCGTCATTGGGGGGGAGCTACCACCGGGGAGCTGTTTTTT.

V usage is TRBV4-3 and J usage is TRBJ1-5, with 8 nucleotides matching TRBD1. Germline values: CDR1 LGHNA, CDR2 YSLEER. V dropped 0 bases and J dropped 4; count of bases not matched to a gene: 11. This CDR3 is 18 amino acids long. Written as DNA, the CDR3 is TGCGCCAGCAGCCAAGATCTCCCCGACAGGGGATCAAATCAGCCCCAGCATTTT. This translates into CASSQDLPDRGSNQPQHF.

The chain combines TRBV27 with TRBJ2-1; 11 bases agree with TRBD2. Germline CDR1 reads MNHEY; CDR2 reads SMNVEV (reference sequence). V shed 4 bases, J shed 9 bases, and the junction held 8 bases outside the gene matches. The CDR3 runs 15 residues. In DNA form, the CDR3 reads TGTGCCAGCAGTTCTCTAGCGGGAGGCCGCACTGAGCAGTTCTTC. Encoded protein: CASSSLAGGRTEQFF.

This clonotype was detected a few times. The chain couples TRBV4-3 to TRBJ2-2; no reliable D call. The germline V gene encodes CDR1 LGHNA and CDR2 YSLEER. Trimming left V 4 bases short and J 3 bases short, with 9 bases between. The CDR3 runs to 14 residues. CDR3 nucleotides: TGCGCCAGCAGCCGATCCGGCCACACCGGGGAGCTGTTTTTT. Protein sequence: CASSRSGHTGELFF.

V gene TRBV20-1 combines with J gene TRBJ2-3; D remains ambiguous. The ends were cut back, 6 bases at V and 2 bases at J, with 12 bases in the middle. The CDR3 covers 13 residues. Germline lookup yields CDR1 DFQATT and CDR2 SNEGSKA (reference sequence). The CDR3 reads CSALNIYTDTQYF. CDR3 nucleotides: TGCAGTGCCCTGAACATCTACACAGATACGCAGTATTTT.

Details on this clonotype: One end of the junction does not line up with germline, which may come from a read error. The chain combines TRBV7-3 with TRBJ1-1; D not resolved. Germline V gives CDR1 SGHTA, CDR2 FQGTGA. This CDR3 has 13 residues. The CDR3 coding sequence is TGTGCCAGCAGCATAACAGTGAACACTGAAGCTTTCTTT. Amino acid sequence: CASSITVNTEAFF.

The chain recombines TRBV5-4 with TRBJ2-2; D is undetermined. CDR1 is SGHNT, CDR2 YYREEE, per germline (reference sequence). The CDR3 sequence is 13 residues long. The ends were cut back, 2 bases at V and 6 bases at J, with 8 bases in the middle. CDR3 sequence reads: CASSFWSSGELFF. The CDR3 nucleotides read TGTGCCAGCAGCTTTTGGTCTTCCGGGGAGCTGTTTTTT.

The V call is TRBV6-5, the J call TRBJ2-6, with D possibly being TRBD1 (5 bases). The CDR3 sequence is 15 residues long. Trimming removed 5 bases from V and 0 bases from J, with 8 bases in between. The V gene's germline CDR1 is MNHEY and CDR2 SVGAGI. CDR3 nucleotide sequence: TGTGCCAGCAGTAGACAGAGCTCTGGGGCCAACGTCCTGACTTTC. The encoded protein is CASSRQSSGANVLTF.

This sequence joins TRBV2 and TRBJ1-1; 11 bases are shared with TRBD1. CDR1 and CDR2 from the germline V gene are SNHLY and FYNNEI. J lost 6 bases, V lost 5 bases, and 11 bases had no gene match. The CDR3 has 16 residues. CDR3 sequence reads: CASSRKRTGGDAEAFF. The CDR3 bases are TGTGCCAGCAGTAGAAAGCGGACAGGGGGCGACGCTGAAGCTTTCTTT.

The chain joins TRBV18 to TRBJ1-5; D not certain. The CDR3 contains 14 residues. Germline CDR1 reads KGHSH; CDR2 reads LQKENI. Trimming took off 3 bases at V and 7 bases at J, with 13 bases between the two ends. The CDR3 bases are TGTGCCAGCTCACCGTCGAACCTCGGACAGCCCCAGCATTTT. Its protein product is CASSPSNLGQPQHF.

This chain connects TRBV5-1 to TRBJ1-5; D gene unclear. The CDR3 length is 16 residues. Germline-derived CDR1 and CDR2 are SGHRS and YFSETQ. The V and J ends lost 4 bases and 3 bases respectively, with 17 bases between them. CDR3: CASSPEGMAVNQPQHF. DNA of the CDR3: TGCGCCAGCAGCCCGGAAGGAATGGCGGTCAATCAGCCCCAGCATTTT.

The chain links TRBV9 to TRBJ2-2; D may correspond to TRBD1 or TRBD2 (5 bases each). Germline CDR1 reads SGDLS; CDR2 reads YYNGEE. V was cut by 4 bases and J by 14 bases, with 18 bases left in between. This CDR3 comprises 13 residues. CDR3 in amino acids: CASSPRGDGVLFF. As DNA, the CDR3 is TGTGCCAGCAGCCCTCGTGGGGACGGTGTTCTGTTTTTT.

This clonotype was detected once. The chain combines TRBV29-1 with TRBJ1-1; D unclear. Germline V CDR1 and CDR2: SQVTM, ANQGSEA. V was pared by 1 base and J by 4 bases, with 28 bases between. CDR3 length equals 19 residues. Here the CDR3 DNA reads TGCAGCGTTGAAGTGCCGGTAATTTCTAAACCTCAAGCTTTCACTGAAGCTTTCTTT. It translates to CSVEVPVISKPQAFTEAFF.

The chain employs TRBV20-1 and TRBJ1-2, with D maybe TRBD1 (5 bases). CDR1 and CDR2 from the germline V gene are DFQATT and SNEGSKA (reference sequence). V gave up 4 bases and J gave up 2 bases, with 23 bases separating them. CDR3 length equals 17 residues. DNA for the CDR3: TGCAGTGCTACCTTACCATCCGGAGCAGGGAGGAACTATGGCTACACCTTC. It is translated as CSATLPSGAGRNYGYTF.

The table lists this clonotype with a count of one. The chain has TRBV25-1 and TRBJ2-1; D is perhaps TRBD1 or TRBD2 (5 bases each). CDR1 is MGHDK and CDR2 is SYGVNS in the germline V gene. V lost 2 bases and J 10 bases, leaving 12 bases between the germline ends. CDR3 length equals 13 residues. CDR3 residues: CASSESERDEQFF. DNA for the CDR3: TGTGCCAGCAGTGAAAGCGAAAGGGACGAGCAGTTCTTC.

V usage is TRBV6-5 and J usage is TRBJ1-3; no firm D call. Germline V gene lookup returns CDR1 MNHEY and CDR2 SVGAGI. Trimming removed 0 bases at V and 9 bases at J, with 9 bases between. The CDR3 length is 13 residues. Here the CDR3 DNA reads TGTGCCAGCAGTTACTCCGCCGCGGGCACCATATATTTT. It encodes CASSYSAAGTIYF.

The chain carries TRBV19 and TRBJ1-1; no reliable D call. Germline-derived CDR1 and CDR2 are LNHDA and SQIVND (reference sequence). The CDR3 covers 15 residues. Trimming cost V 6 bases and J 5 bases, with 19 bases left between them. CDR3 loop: CASSTGSSAGTEAFF. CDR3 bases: TGTGCCAGTAGCACCGGGTCTTCGGCGGGGACTGAAGCTTTCTTT.

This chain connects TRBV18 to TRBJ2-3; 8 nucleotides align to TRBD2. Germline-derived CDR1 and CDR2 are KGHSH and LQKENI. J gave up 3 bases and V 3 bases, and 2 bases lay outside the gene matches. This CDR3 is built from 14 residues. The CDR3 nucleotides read TGTGCCAGCTCACCTAGCGGGGCTACAGATACGCAGTATTTT. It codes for CASSPSGATDTQYF.

The DNA for the CDR3 is TGTGCCAGCAGCCTCCTCTCGACTAGCGACGAGCAGTACTTC. This encodes CASSLLSTSDEQYF. The genes are TRBV9 and TRBJ2-7; 8 nucleotides align to TRBD2. There are 14 residues in the CDR3. The V segment lost 4 bases and the J segment 5 bases; nucleotides outside the gene matches: 8. In germline, CDR1 is SGDLS, CDR2 YYNGEE.

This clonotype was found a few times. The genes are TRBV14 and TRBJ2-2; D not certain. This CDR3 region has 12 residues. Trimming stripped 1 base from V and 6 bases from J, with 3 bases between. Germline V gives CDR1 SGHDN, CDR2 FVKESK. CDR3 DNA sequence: TGTGCCAGCAGCCAAGGGGCCGGGGAGCTGTTTTTT. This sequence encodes CASSQGAGELFF. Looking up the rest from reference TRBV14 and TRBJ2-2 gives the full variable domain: EAGVTQFPSHSVIEKGQTVTLRCDPISGHDNLYWYRRVMGKEIKFLLHFVKESKQDESGMPNNRFLAERTGGTYSTLKVQPAELEDSGVYFCASSQGAGELFFGEGSRLTVL.

The CDR3 sequence: CSAREPSSYNSPLHF. The CDR3, as DNA: TGCAGTGCTAGAGAACCGAGCTCCTATAATTCACCCCTCCACTTT. The chain employs TRBV20-1 and TRBJ1-6; D is ambiguous. This CDR3 has 15 amino acids. V was shortened by 0 bases and J by 0 bases, with 6 bases between the two germline ends. Germline CDR1 is DFQATT and CDR2 is SNEGSKA (reference sequence).

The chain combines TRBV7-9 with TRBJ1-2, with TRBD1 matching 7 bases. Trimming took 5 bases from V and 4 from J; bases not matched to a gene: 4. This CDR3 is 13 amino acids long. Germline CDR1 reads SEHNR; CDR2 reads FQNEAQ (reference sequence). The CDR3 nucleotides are TGTGCCAGCAGCGACAGGGCAACCTATGGCTACACCTTC. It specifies CASSDRATYGYTF.

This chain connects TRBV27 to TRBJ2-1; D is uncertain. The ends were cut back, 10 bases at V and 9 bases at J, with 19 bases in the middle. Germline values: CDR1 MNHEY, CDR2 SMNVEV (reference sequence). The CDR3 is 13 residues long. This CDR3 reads CATAQKGRTEQFF. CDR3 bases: TGTGCCACCGCCCAGAAGGGTAGGACTGAGCAGTTCTTC.

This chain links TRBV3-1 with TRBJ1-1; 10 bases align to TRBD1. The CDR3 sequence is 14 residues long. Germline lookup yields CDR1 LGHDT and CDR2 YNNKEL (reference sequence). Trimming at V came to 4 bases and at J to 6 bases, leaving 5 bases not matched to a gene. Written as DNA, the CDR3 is TGTGCCAGCAGCCGCCGGGACAGGGGAGCTGAAGCTTTCTTT. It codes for CASSRRDRGAEAFF.

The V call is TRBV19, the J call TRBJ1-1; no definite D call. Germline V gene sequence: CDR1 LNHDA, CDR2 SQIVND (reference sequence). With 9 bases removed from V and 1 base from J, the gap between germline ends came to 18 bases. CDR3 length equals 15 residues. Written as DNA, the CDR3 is TGTGCCAGGCGCCCCGGCAGCCTCTCGAACACTGAAGCTTTCTTT. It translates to CARRPGSLSNTEAFF.

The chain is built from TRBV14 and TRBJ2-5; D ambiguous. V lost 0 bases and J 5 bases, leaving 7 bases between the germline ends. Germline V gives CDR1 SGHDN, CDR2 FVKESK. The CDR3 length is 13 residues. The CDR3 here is CASSQESWETQYF. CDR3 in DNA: TGTGCCAGCAGCCAAGAGTCCTGGGAGACCCAGTACTTC.

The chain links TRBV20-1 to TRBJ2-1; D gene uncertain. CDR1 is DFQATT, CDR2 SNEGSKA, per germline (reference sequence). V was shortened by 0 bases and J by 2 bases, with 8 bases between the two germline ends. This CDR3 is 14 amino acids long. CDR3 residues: CSARDPGTYNEQFF. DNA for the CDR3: TGCAGTGCTAGAGATCCGGGCACCTACAATGAGCAGTTCTTC.